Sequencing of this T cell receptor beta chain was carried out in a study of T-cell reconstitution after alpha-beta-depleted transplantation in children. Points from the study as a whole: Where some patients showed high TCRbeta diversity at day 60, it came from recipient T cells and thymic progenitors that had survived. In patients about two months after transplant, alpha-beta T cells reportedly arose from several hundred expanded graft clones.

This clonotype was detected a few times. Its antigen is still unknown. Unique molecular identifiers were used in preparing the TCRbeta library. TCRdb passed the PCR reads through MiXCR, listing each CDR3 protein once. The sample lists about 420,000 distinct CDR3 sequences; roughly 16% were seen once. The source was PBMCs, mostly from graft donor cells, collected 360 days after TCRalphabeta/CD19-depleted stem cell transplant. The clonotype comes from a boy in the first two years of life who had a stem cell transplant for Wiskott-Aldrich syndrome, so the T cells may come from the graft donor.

The CDR3 bases are TGTGCCAGCAGTTTAGTAGGGGGGGCATACGATACGCAGTATTTT. This encodes CASSLVGGAYDTQYF. The genes are TRBV12-3 or TRBV12-4 and TRBJ2-3, with D tentatively TRBD2 (7 bases). This CDR3 spans 15 amino acids. Trimming took off 1 base at V and 6 bases at J, with 14 bases between the two ends.